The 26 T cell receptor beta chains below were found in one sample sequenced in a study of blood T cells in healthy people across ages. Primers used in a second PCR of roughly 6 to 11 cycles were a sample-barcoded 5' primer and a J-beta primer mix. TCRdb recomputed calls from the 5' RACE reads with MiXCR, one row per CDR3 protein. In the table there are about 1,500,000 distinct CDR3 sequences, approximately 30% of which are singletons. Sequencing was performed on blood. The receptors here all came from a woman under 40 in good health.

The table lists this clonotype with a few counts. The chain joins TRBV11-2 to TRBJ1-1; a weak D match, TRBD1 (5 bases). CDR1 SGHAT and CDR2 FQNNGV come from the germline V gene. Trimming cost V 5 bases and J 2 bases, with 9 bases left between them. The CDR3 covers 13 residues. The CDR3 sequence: CASSKQDNTEAFF. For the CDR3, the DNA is TGTGCCAGCAGCAAACAGGACAACACTGAAGCTTTCTTT.

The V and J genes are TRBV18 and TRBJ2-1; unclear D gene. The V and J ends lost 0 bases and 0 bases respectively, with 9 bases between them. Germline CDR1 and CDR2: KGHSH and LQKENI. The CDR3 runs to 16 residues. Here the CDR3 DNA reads TGTGCCAGCTCACCACCCAGCAGGAGCTCCTACAATGAGCAGTTCTTC. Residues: CASSPPSRSSYNEQFF.

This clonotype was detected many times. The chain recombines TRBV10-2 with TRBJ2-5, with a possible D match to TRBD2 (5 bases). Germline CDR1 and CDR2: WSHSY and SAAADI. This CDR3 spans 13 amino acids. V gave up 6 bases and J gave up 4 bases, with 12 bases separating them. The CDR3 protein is CASRPGIGETQYF. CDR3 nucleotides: TGCGCCAGCAGGCCGGGGATTGGAGAGACCCAGTACTTC.

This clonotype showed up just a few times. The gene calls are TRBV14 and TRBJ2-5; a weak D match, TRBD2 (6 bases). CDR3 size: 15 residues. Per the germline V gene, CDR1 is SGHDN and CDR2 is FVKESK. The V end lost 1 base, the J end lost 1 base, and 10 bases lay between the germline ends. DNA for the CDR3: TGTGCCAGCAGCCAAGTAACTAGCCGCCAAGAGACCCAGTACTTC. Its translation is CASSQVTSRQETQYF.

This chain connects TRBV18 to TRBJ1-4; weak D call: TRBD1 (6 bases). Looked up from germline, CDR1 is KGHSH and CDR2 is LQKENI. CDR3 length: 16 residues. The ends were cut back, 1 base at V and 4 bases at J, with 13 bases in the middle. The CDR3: CASSPQQGSGNEKLFF. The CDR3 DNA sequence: TGTGCCAGCTCACCACAACAGGGTAGTGGTAATGAAAAACTGTTTTTT.

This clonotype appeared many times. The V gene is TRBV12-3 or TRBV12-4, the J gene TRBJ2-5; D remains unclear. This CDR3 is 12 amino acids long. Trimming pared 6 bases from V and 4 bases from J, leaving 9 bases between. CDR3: CASSSLGETQYF. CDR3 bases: TGTGCCAGCAGCTCGTTGGGAGAGACCCAGTACTTC.

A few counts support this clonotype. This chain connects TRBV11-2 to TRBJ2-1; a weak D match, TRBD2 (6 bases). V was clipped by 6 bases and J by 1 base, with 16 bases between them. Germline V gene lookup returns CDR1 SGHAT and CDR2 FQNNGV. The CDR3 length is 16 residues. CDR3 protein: CASRALGGRSYNEQFF. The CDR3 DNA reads TGTGCCAGCAGGGCCTTGGGGGGTCGTTCCTACAATGAGCAGTTCTTC.

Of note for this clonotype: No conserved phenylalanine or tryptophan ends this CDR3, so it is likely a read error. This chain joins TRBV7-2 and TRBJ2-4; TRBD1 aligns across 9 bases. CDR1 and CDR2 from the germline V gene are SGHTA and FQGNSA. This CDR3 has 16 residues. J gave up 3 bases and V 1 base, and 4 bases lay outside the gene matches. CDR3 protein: CASSLDRGLGKNIQYP. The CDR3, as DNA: TGTGCCAGCAGCTTAGACAGGGGGCTCGGCAAAAACATTCAGTACCCC.

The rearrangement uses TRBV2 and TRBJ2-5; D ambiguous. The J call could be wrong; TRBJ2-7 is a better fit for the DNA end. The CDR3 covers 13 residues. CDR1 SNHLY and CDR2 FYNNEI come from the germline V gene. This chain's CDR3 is CASSEEGPNEQYF. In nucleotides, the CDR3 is TGTGCCAGCAGTGAAGAAGGCCCCAACGAGCAGTACTTC.

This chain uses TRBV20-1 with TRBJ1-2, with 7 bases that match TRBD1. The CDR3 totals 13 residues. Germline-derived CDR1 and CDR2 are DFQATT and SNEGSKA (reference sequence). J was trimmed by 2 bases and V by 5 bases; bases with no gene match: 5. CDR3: CSAVEGANYGYTF. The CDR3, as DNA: TGCAGTGCTGTCGAGGGGGCCAACTATGGCTACACCTTC.

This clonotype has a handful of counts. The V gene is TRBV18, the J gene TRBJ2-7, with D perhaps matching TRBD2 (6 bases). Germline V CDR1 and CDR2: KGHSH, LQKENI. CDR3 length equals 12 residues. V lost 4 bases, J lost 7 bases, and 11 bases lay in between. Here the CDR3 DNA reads TGTGCCAGCTCACTCCTGGAGGGGGAGCAGTACTTC. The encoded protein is CASSLLEGEQYF.

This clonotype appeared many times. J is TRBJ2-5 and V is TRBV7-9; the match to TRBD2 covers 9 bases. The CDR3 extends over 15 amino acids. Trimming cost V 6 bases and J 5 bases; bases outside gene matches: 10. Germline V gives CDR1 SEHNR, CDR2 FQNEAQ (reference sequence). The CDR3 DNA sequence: TGTGCCAGCAGTTCGCTAGCGGGACTAACGGAGACCCAGTACTTC. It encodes CASSSLAGLTETQYF.

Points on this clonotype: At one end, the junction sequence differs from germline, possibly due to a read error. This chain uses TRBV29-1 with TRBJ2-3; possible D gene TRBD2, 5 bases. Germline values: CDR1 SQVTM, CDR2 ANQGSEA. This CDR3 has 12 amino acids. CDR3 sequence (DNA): TGCCGCGTTCGAGGGTCTGAAGATACGCAGTATTTT. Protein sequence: CRVRGSEDTQYF.

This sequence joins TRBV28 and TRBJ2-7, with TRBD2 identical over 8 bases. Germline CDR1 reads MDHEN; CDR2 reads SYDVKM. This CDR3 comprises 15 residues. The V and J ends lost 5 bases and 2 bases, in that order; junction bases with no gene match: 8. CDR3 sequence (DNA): TGTGCCAGCAGTCCAAGTCTAGCGGGCACCTACGAGCAGTACTTC. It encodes CASSPSLAGTYEQYF.

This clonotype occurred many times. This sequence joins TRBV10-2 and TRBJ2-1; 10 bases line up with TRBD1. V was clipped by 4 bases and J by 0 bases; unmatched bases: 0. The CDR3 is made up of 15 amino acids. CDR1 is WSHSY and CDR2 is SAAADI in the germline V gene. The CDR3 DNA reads TGCGCCAGCAGTGGACAGGGGGCCTCCTACAATGAGCAGTTCTTC. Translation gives CASSGQGASYNEQFF.

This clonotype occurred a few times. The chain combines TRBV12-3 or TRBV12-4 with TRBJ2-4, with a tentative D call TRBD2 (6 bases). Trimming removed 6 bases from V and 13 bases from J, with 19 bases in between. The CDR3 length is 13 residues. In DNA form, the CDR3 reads TGTGCCAGCAGGAGAGGCGGGATTTTTGGGCAGTACTTC. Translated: CASRRGGIFGQYF.

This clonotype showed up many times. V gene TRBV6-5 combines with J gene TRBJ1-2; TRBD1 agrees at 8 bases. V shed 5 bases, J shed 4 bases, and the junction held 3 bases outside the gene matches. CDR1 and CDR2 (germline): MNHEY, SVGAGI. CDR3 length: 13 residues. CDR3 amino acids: CASSRTGPYGYTF. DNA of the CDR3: TGTGCCAGCAGTCGGACAGGGCCCTATGGCTACACCTTC.

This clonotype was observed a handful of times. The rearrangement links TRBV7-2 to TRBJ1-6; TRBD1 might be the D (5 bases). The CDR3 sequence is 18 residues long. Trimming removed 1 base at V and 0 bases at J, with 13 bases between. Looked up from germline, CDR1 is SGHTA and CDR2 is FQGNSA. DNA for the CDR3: TGTGCCAGCAGCTTAGGTAGCGGGGGAAGCTCCTATAATTCACCCCTCCACTTT. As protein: CASSLGSGGSSYNSPLHF.

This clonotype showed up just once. CDR3 sequence reads: CAGHQGGREETQYF. The CDR3 DNA reads as TGCGCCGGCCACCAAGGGGGAAGGGAGGAGACCCAGTACTTC. The V call is TRBV5-1, the J call TRBJ2-5; maybe TRBD1 (6 bases). CDR1 and CDR2 from the germline V gene are SGHRS and YFSETQ. The CDR3 loop spans 14 amino acids. V lost 10 bases and J lost 5, with 21 bases in between.

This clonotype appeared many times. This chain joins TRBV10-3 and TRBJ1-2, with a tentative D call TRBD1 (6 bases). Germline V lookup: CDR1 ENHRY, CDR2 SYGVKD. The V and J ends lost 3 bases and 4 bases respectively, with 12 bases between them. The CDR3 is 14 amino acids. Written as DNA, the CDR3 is TGTGCCATCAGTGAAATGGGGGCCGGCTATGGCTACACCTTC. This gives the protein CAISEMGAGYGYTF.

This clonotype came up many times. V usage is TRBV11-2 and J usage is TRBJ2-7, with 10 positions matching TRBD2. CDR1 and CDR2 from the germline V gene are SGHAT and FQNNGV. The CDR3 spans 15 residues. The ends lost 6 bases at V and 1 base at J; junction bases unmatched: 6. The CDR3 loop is CASRDGTSVSYEQYF. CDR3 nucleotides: TGTGCCAGCAGGGATGGGACTAGCGTATCCTACGAGCAGTACTTC.

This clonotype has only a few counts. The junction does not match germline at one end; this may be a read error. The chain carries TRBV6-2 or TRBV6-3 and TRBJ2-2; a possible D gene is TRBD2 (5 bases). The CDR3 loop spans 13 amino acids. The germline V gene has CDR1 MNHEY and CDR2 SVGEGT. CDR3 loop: CASSPRLLWERFF. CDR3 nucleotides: TGTGCCAGCAGTCCCCGTTTACTCTGGGAGCGGTTTTTT.

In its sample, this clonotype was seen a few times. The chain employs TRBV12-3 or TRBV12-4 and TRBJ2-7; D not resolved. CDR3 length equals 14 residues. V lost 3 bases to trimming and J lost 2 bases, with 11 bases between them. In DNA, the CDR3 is TGTGCCAGCAGTTTTAATGACATTCCCTACGAGCAGTACTTC. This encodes CASSFNDIPYEQYF.

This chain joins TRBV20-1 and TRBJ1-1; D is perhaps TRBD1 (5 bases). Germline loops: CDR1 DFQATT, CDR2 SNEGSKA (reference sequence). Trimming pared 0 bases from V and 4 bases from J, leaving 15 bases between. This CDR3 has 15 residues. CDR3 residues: CSARDWGQGSTEAFF. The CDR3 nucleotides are TGCAGTGCTAGAGATTGGGGCCAGGGTAGCACTGAAGCTTTCTTT.

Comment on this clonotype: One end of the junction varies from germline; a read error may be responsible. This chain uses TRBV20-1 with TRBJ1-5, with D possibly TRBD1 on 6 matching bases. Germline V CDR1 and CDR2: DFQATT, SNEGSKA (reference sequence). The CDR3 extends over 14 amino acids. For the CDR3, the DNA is TGCAGTGCTAGGCCGACAGGTAGCTATCAGCCCCAGCATTTT. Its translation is CSARPTGSYQPQHF.

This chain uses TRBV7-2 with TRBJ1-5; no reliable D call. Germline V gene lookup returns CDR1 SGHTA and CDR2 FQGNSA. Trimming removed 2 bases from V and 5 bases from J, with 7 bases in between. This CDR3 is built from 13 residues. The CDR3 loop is CASSLRRYQPQHF. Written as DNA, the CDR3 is TGTGCCAGCAGCTTAAGGCGATATCAGCCCCAGCATTTT.